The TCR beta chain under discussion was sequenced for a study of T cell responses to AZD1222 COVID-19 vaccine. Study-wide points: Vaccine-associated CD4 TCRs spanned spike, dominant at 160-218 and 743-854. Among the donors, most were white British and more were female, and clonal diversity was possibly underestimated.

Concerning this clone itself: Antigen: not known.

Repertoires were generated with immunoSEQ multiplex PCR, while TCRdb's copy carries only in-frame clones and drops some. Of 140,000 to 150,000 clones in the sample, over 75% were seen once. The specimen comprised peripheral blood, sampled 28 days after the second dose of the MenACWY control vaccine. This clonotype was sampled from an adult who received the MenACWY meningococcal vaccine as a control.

The CDR3 reads CATINGLNTEAFF. CDR3 bases: TGTGCCACGATAAACGGACTGAACACTGAAGCTTTCTTT. This chain links TRBV10-3 with TRBJ1-1; no clear D gene. V lost 10 bases to trimming and J lost 0 bases, with 12 bases between them. The CDR3 spans 13 residues. Per germline, CDR1 ENHRY and CDR2 SYGVKD.